The 8 T cell receptor beta chains below come from one sample, sequenced in a study of blood T cell repertoires in COVID-19. Generated by immunoSEQ multiplex PCR, the TCRdb table keeps only in-frame clones and is missing some. The sample lists hundreds of thousands of clones; about 88% were seen once. Sequencing was done on a sample of peripheral blood. These receptor sequences come from a woman aged 55-70 years with acute or convalescent COVID-19.

The chain couples TRBV9 to TRBJ1-5; no reliable D call. Trimming stripped 0 bases from V and 0 bases from J, with 10 bases between. The CDR3 is made up of 16 amino acids. Germline V lookup: CDR1 SGDLS, CDR2 YYNGEE. The CDR3, as DNA: TGTGCCAGCAGCGTAGGGGCAGAATATAGCAATCAGCCCCAGCATTTT. This gives the protein CASSVGAEYSNQPQHF.

The chain combines TRBV6-5 with TRBJ1-2; 9 bases are shared with TRBD1. CDR1 is MNHEY, CDR2 SVGAGI, per germline. The CDR3 covers 16 residues. Trimming removed 4 bases from V and 4 bases from J; junction bases left unmatched: 10. The CDR3 reads CASSWDGTGNLYGYTF. The CDR3 region has the DNA TGTGCCAGCAGTTGGGACGGGACAGGGAATCTCTATGGCTACACCTTC.

This chain connects TRBV19 to TRBJ2-5; TRBD1 aligns across 7 bases. This CDR3 is 13 amino acids long. Germline loops: CDR1 LNHDA, CDR2 SQIVND (reference sequence). With 5 bases clipped from V and 10 bases from J, the junction kept 10 bases outside the gene matches. CDR3 bases: TGTGCCAGTAGTCCGGCCAGGGGGTCGAGCCAGTACTTC. It codes for CASSPARGSSQYF.

V usage is TRBV5-8 and J usage is TRBJ2-7; TRBD1 agrees at 7 bases. The CDR3 runs to 13 residues. The V gene's germline CDR1 is SGHTS and CDR2 YDEGEE. V lost 0 bases and J lost 4; bases outside the gene matches: 1. Here the CDR3 reads CASSLDRGYEQYF. Written as DNA, the CDR3 is TGTGCCAGCAGCTTGGACAGGGGATACGAGCAGTACTTC.

The CDR3 region has the DNA TGTGCCAGCAGCATCCCAGGGGGTCTGAACACTGAAGCTTTCTTT. This gives the protein CASSIPGGLNTEAFF. The chain is built from TRBV5-6 and TRBJ1-1, with 7 nucleotides matching TRBD1. V shed 4 bases, J shed 0 bases, and the junction held 6 bases outside the gene matches. Germline V gene data show CDR1 as SGHDT and CDR2 as YYEEEE. There are 15 residues in the CDR3.

The chain employs TRBV9 and TRBJ1-2; 8 bases are a match to TRBD1. The CDR3 totals 15 residues. Germline assignment: CDR1 SGDLS and CDR2 YYNGEE. V was pared by 4 bases and J by 6 bases, with 11 bases of the junction left unmatched. The CDR3 DNA is TGTGCCAGCAGCACCGGGACAGGCCAGGCGGATGGCTACACCTTC. Translation gives CASSTGTGQADGYTF.

The chain has TRBV6-5 and TRBJ1-1; 10 nucleotides match TRBD1. Trimming at V came to 7 bases and at J to 9 bases, leaving 8 bases not matched to a gene. The germline V gene has CDR1 MNHEY and CDR2 SVGAGI. The CDR3 length is 13 residues. The CDR3 DNA follows: TGTGCCAGCACCCGACAGGGGGCGGACAAAGCTTTCTTT. This gives the protein CASTRQGADKAFF.

The V call is TRBV5-1, the J call TRBJ2-6, with 11 bases that match TRBD1. J lost 4 bases, V lost 4 bases, and 7 bases had no gene match. Germline CDR1 and CDR2: SGHRS and YFSETQ. This CDR3 is 17 amino acids long. The chain's CDR3 is CASSVGQGALGANVLTF. The CDR3, as DNA: TGCGCCAGCAGCGTCGGACAGGGGGCTCTAGGGGCCAACGTCCTGACTTTC.